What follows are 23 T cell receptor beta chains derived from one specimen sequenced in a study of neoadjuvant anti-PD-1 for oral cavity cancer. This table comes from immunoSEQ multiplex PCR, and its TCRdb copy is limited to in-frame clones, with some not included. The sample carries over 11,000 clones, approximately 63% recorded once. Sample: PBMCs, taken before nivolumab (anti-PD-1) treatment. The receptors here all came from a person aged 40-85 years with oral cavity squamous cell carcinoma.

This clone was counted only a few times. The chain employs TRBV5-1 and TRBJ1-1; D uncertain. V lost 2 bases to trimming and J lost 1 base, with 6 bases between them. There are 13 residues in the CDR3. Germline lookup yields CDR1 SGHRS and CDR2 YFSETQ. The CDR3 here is CASSLLRNTEAFF. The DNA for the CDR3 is TGCGCCAGCAGCTTATTACGGAACACTGAAGCTTTCTTT.

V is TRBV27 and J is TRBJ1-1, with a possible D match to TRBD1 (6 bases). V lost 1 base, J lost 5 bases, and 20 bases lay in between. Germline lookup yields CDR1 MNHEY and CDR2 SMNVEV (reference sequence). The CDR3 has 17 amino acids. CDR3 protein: CASSLYPPRGGGTEAFF. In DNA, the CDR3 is TGTGCCAGCAGTTTATATCCCCCAAGAGGGGGAGGGACTGAAGCTTTCTTT.

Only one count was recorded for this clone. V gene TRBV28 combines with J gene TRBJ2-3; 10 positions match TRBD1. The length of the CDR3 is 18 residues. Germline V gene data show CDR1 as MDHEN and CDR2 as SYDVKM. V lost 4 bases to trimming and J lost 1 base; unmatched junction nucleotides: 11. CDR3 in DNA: TGTGCCAGCAGTTCCGGGACAGGGGTAGGTTCACGCACAGATACGCAGTATTTT. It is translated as CASSSGTGVGSRTDTQYF.

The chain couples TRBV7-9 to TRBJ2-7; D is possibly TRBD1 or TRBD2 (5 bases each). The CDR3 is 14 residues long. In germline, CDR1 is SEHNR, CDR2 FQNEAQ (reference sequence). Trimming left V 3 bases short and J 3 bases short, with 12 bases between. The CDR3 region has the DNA TGTGCCAGCAGCTTCGGCCGGGACGGCTACGAGCAGTACTTC. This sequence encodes CASSFGRDGYEQYF.

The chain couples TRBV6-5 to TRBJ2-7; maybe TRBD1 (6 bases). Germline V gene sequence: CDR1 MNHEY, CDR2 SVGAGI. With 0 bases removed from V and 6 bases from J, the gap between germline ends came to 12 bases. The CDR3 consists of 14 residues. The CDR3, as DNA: TGTGCCAGCAGTTACTCATACAGGGCGGGCGAGCAGTACTTC. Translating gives CASSYSYRAGEQYF.

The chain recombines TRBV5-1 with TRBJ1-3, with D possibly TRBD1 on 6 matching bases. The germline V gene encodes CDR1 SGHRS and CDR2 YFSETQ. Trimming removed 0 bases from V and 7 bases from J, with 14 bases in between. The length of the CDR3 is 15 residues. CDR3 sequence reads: CASSLAGTRENTIYF. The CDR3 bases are TGCGCCAGCAGCTTGGCGGGGACAAGGGAGAACACCATATATTTT.

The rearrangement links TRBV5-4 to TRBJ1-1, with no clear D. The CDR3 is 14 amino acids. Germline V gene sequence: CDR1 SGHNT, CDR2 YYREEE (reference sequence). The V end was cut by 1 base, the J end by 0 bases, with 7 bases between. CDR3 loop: CASSLQVLNTEAFF. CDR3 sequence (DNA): TGTGCCAGCAGCTTGCAAGTTCTGAACACTGAAGCTTTCTTT. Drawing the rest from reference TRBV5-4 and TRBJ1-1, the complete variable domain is ETGVTQSPTHLIKTRGQQVTLRCSSQSGHNTVSWYQQALGQGPQFIFQYYREEENGRGNFPPRFSGLQFPNYSSELNVNALELDDSALYLCASSLQVLNTEAFFGQGTRLTVV.

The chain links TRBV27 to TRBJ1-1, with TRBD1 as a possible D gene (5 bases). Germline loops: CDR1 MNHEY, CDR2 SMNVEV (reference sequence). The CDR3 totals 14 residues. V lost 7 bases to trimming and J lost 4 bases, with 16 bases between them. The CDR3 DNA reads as TGTGCCAGCACTACCGCGAGGGGTTTCACTGAAGCTTTCTTT. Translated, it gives CASTTARGFTEAFF.

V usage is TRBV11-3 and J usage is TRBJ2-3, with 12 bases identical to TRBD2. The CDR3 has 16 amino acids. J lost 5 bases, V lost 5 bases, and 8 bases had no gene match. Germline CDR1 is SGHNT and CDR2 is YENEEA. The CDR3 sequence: CASSRLAGAQGDTQYF. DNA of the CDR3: TGTGCCAGCAGCCGACTAGCGGGAGCCCAGGGAGATACGCAGTATTTT.

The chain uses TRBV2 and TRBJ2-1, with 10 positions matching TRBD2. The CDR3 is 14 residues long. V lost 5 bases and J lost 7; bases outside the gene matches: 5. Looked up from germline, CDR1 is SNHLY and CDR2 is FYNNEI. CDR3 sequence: CASSRLAGVNEQFF. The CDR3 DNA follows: TGTGCCAGCAGTAGACTAGCGGGTGTAAATGAGCAGTTCTTC.

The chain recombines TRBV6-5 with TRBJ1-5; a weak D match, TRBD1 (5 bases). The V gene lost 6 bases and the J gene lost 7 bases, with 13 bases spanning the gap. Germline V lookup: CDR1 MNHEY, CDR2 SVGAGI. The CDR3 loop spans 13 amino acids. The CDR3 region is CASRQSRDQPQHF. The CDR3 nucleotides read TGTGCCAGCAGGCAGAGCCGGGACCAGCCCCAGCATTTT.

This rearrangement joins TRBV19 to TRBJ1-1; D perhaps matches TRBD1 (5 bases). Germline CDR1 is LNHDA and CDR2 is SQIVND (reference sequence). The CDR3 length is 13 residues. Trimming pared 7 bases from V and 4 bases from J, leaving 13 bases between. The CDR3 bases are TGTGCCAGTAATCAGGACATCGGCACTGAAGCTTTCTTT. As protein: CASNQDIGTEAFF.

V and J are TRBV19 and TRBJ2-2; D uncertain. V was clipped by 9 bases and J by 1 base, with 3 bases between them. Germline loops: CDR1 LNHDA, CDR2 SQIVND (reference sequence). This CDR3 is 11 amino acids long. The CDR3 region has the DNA TGTGCCAGCGGGAACACCGGGGAGCTGTTTTTT. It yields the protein CASGNTGELFF. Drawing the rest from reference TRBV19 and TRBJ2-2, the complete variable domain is DGGITQSPKYLFRKEGQNVTLSCEQNLNHDAMYWYRQDPGQGLRLIYYSQIVNDFQKGDIAEGYSVSREKKESFPLTVTSAQKNPTAFYLCASGNTGELFFGEGSRLTVL.

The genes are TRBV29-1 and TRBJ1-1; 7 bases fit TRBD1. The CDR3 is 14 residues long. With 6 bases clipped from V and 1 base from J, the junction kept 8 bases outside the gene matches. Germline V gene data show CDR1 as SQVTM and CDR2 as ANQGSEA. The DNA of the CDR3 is TGCAGCGTGCTCAGACAGGGTTCGAACACTGAAGCTTTCTTT. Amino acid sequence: CSVLRQGSNTEAFF.

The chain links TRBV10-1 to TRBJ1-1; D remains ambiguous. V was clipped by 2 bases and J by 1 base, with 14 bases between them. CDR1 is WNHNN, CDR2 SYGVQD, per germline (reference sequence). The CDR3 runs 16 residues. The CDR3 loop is CASSEALSHGNTEAFF. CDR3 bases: TGCGCCAGCAGTGAGGCCCTGTCTCATGGGAACACTGAAGCTTTCTTT.

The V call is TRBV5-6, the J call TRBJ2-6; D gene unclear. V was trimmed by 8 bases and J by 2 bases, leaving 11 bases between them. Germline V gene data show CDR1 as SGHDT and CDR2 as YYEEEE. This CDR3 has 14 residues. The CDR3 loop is CASSEWAGANVLTF. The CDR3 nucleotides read TGTGCCAGTTCCGAGTGGGCTGGGGCCAACGTCCTGACTTTC. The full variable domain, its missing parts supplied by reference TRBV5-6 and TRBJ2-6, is DAGVTQSPTHLIKTRGQQVTLRCSPKSGHDTVSWYQQALGQGPQFIFQYYEEEERQRGNFPDRFSGHQFPNYSSELNVNALLLGDSALYLCASSEWAGANVLTFGAGSRLTVL.

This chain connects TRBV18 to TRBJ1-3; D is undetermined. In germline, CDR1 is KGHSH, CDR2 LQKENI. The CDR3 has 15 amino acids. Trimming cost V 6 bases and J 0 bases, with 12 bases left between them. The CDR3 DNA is TGTGCCAGCTCTCTCTTTACCATCTCTGGAAACACCATATATTTT. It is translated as CASSLFTISGNTIYF.

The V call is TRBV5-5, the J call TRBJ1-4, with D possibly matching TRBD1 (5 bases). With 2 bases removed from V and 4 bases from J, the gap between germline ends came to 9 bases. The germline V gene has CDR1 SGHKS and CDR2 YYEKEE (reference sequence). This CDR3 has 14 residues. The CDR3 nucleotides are TGTGCCAGCAGCTTAGGTCAGGGTAATGAAAAACTGTTTTTT. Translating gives CASSLGQGNEKLFF.

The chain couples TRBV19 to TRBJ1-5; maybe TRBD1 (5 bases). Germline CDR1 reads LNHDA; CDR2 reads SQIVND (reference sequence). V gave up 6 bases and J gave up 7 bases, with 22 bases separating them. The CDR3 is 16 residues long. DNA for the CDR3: TGTGCCAGTAGACCCCGGGACCTGAAGCTGGGGCAGCCCCAGCATTTT. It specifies CASRPRDLKLGQPQHF. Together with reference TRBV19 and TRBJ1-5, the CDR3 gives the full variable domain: DGGITQSPKYLFRKEGQNVTLSCEQNLNHDAMYWYRQDPGQGLRLIYYSQIVNDFQKGDIAEGYSVSREKKESFPLTVTSAQKNPTAFYLCASRPRDLKLGQPQHFGDGTRLSIL.

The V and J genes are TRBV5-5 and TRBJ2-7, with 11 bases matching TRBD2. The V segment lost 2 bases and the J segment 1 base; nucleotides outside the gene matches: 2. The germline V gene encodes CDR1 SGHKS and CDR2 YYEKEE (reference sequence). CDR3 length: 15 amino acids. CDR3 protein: CASSFGTSGSYEQYF. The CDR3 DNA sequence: TGTGCCAGCAGCTTTGGGACTAGCGGTTCCTACGAGCAGTACTTC.

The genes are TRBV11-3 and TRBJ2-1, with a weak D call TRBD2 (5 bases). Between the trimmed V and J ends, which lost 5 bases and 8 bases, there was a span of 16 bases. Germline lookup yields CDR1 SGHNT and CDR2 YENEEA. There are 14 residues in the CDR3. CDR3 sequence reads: CASSPDSTCDEQFF. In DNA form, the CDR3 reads TGTGCCAGCAGCCCGGACTCCACCTGCGATGAGCAGTTCTTC. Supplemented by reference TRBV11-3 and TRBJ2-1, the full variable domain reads EAGVVQSPRYKIIEKKQPVAFWCNPISGHNTLYWYLQNLGQGPELLIRYENEEAVDDSQLPKDRFSAERLKGVDSTLKIQPAELGDSAVYLCASSPDSTCDEQFFGPGTRLTVL.

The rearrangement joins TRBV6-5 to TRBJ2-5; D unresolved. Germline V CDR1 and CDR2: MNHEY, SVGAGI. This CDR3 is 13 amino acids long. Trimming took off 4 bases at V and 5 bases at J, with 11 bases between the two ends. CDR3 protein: CASSFTLGETQYF. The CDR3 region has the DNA TGTGCCAGCAGTTTTACGCTTGGGGAGACCCAGTACTTC.

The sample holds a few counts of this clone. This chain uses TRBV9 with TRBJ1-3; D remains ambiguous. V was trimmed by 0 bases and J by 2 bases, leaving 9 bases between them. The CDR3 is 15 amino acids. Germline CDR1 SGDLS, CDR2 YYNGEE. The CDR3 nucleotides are TGTGCCAGCAGCGTAGCTCCCACGCCTGGAAACACCATATATTTT. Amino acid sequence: CASSVAPTPGNTIYF. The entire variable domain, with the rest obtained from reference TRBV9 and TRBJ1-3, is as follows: DSGVTQTPKHLITATGQRVTLRCSPRSGDLSVYWYQQSLDQGLQFLIQYYNGEERAKGNILERFSAQQFPDLHSELNLSSLELGDSALYFCASSVAPTPGNTIYFGEGSWLTVV.